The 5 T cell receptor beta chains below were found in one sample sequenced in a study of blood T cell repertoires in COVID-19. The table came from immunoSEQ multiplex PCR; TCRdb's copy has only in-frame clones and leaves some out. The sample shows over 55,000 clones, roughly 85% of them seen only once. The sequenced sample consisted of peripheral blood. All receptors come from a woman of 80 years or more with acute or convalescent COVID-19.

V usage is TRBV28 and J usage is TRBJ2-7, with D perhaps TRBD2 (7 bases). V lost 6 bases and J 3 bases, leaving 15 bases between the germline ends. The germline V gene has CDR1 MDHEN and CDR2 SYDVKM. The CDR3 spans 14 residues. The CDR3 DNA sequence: TGTGCCAGCAGCCCTCTAGGGGGGGACTACGAGCAGTACTTC. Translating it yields CASSPLGGDYEQYF.

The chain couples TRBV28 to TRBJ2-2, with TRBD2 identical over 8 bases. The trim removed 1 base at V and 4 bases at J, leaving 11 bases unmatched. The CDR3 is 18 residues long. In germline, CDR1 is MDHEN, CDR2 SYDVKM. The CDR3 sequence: CASSLSLGAGGSTGELFF. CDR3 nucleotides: TGTGCCAGCAGTTTATCGCTGGGTGCGGGAGGTTCCACCGGGGAGCTGTTTTTT.

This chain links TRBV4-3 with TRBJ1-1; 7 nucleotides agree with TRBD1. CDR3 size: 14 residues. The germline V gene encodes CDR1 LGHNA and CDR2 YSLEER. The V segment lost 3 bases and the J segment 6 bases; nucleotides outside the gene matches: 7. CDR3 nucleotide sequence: TGCGCCAGCAGCCAGCTCAGGGGGTGGGCTGAAGCTTTCTTT. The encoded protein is CASSQLRGWAEAFF.

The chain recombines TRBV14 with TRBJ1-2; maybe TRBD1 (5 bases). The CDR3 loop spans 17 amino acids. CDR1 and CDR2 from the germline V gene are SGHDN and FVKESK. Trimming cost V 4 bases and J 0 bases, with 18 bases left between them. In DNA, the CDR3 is TGTGCCAGCAGCCTCCTACAGGACGGATACTCTAACTATGGCTACACCTTC. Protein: CASSLLQDGYSNYGYTF.

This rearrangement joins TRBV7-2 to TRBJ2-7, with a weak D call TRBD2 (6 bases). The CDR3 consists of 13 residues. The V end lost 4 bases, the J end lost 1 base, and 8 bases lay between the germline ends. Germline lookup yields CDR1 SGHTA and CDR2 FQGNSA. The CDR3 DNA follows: TGTGCCAGCAGCTCCCGGGAGTCCTACGAGCAGTACTTC. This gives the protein CASSSRESYEQYF.